These T cell receptor beta chains were read from a single sample in a study of T cells in Graves' hyperthyroidism and ophthalmopathy. One entry per CDR3 protein, called by TCRdb with MiXCR from the multiplex PCR reads. The data contain under 300,000 distinct CDR3 sequences, 20% to 25% of them singletons. Sequences were obtained from blood. The receptors derive from a man aged 30 to 39 with Graves' ophthalmopathy. The CDR3 runs from the conserved cysteine through the conserved F or W. D genes are given only for firm matches. Size is stated for part of the rows, as once, few or many counts, or as a class when the clone is expanded.

V	D	size	J	CDR3	DNA
TRBV27	NA	NA	TRBJ2-7	CASSLEGGNSYEQYF	TGTGCCAGCAGTTTGGAGGGGGGGAATTCCTACGAGCAGTACTTC
TRBV19	TRBD2	NA	TRBJ2-1	CASRLGLAGPNEQFF	TGTGCCAGTAGACTAGGACTAGCGGGACCCAATGAGCAGTTCTTC
TRBV20-1	TRBD2	NA	TRBJ2-1	CSASPTSGRVGEQFF	TGCAGTGCTAGCCCAACGAGCGGGAGGGTTGGAGAGCAGTTCTTC
TRBV9	NA	few	TRBJ1-2	CASSARRGQTSGPGYGYTF	TGTGCCAGCAGCGCCCGGCGGGGGCAGACTAGCGGGCCGGGCTATGGCTACACCTTC
TRBV7-8	NA	many	TRBJ2-3	CASSLAEYWVKDTQYF	TGTGCCAGCAGCTTAGCGGAGTATTGGGTAAAAGATACGCAGTATTTT
TRBV24-1	NA	few	TRBJ2-3	CATSDTDELGNTDTQYF	TGTGCCACCAGTGATACTGACGAACTGGGAAATACAGATACGCAGTATTTT
TRBV12-3/TRBV12-4	NA	many	TRBJ2-2	CASRQSTGFTGELFF	TGTGCCAGCAGGCAATCGACAGGATTCACCGGGGAGCTGTTTTTT
TRBV11-3	TRBD1	few	TRBJ2-7	CASSLGGLGTGRHEQYF	TGTGCCAGCAGCTTAGGGGGTTTGGGGACAGGGAGGCACGAGCAGTACTTC
TRBV10-3	NA	NA	TRBJ2-1	CATRQENEQFF	TGTGCCACCCGACAGGAAAATGAGCAGTTCTTC
TRBV6-1	NA	NA	TRBJ1-3	CASSLTYFSGNTIYF	TGTGCCAGCAGTTTGACTTACTTCTCTGGAAACACCATATATTTT
TRBV7-8	NA	many	TRBJ2-1	CASSSLLTFSYNEQFF	TGTGCCAGCAGCTCCCTACTAACCTTCTCCTACAATGAGCAGTTCTTC
TRBV2	TRBD1	many	TRBJ2-1	CASSEGEGGDEQFF	TGTGCCAGCAGTGAGGGGGAAGGGGGCGATGAGCAGTTCTTC
TRBV28	NA	many	TRBJ2-1	CASSLSGIKAYNEQFF	TGTGCCAGCAGTTTATCAGGGATTAAAGCCTACAATGAGCAGTTCTTC
TRBV25-1	TRBD2	few	TRBJ2-7	CASSEAPTSGRPYEQYF	TGTGCCAGCAGTGAGGCCCCGACTAGCGGGAGGCCCTACGAGCAGTACTTC
TRBV19	NA	few	TRBJ2-2	CASSIIGANTGELFF	TGTGCCAGTAGTATTATCGGAGCGAACACCGGGGAGCTGTTTTTT
TRBV11-2	NA	many	TRBJ2-7	CASSPGVFLYEQYF	TGTGCCAGCAGCCCCGGGGTGTTTCTGTACGAGCAGTACTTC
TRBV29-1	TRBD1	NA	TRBJ1-2	CSVRTGEYGYTF	TGCAGCGTAAGGACAGGAGAGTATGGCTACACCTTC
TRBV20-1	NA	NA	TRBJ1-1	CSAVHRDGWNTEAFF	TGCAGTGCTGTACACCGGGACGGTTGGAACACTGAAGCTTTCTTT
TRBV28	NA	NA	TRBJ1-1	CASSLWSPSEVLEAFF	TGTGCCAGCAGTTTATGGAGTCCCAGTGAGGTTCTTGAAGCTTTCTTT
TRBV29-1	TRBD2	NA	TRBJ2-1	CSVEDLAGGYNEQFF	TGCAGCGTTGAAGATCTAGCGGGAGGCTACAATGAGCAGTTCTTC
TRBV9	NA	few	TRBJ1-1	CASSAALGGQEAFF	TGTGCCAGCAGCGCCGCCCTGGGGGGGCAGGAAGCTTTCTTT
TRBV10-3	TRBD1	few	TRBJ1-6	CAISEGTGLLSTPLHF	TGTGCCATCAGTGAGGGGACAGGGCTTCTCTCGACACCCCTCCACTTT
TRBV5-1	NA	NA	TRBJ1-3	CASSPSDGSGNTIYF	TGCGCCAGCAGCCCCTCCGATGGCTCTGGAAACACCATATATTTT
TRBV4-2	TRBD2	few	TRBJ2-7	CASSQEGTSGKAYEQYF	TGTGCCAGCAGCCAAGAAGGCACTAGCGGGAAGGCCTACGAGCAGTACTTC
TRBV19	NA	NA	TRBJ2-1	CASSIDYWNNEQFF	TGTGCCAGTAGTATAGATTACTGGAACAATGAGCAGTTCTTC
TRBV30	NA	many	TRBJ1-2	CASTVKRTTYGYTF	TGTGCCTCTACCGTAAAACGGACGACCTATGGCTACACCTTC
TRBV3-1	TRBD1	many	TRBJ2-3	CATNPGGPRDTQYF	TGTGCCACCAACCCAGGGGGTCCAAGGGATACGCAGTATTTT
TRBV7-9	NA	medium-sized	TRBJ2-7	CATNGGTSLPGFSYEQYF	TGTGCCACCAATGGGGGAACGAGTCTTCCAGGGTTTTCCTACGAGCAGTACTTC
TRBV20-1	NA	many	TRBJ1-1	CSARPGTNTEAFF	TGCAGTGCTAGACCCGGGACGAACACTGAAGCTTTCTTT
TRBV27	TRBD2	few	TRBJ2-7	CASSPYREDEQYF	TGTGCCAGCAGTCCCTACCGGGAGGACGAGCAGTACTTC
TRBV6-1	TRBD2	many	TRBJ2-1	CASSSGRTSGIDEQFF	TGTGCCAGCAGCTCTGGTAGGACTAGCGGGATCGATGAGCAGTTCTTC
TRBV30	NA	few	TRBJ2-2	CAWKQVNTGELFF	TGTGCCTGGAAACAGGTTAACACCGGGGAGCTGTTTTTT
TRBV11-2	NA	many	TRBJ2-7	CASSLEKTSTYEQYF	TGTGCCAGCAGCTTAGAGAAGACGTCCACCTACGAGCAGTACTTC
TRBV20-1	TRBD1	many	TRBJ1-5	CSAKTGNLQPQHF	TGCAGTGCTAAGACAGGGAATTTACAGCCCCAGCATTTT
TRBV7-9	NA	NA	TRBJ2-5	CASSPKYF	TGTGCCAGCAGCCCCAAGTACTTC
TRBV5-1	NA	NA	TRBJ1-1	CASSLTSGNTEAFF	TGCGCCAGCAGCCTCACCTCGGGGAACACTGAAGCTTTCTTT
TRBV20-1	TRBD2	few	TRBJ2-1	CSAGDLLAGGNNEQFF	TGCAGTGCTGGAGATCTACTAGCGGGAGGGAACAATGAGCAGTTCTTC
TRBV7-8	NA	few	TRBJ1-5	CASSPRDLPNQPQHF	TGTGCCAGCAGCCCCCGGGACCTACCAAATCAGCCCCAGCATTTT
TRBV12-3/TRBV12-4	NA	NA	TRBJ1-1	CASRQRGGTEAFF	TGTGCCAGCAGACAGAGGGGGGGGACTGAAGCTTTCTTT
TRBV20-1	NA	many	TRBJ1-1	CSARGTARNTEAFF	TGCAGTGCTAGAGGAACAGCTAGGAACACTGAAGCTTTCTTT
TRBV18	TRBD2	NA	TRBJ2-1	CASSPEGSGLGRYNEQFF	TGTGCCAGCTCACCCGAGGGTTCGGGACTAGGCCGTTACAATGAGCAGTTCTTC
TRBV9	NA	NA	TRBJ2-7	CASSFRVGAYEQYF	TGTGCCAGCAGCTTCAGGGTCGGGGCCTACGAGCAGTACTTC
TRBV27	NA	many	TRBJ1-5	CASSLTPGNQPQHF	TGTGCCAGCAGTCTGACGCCGGGAAATCAGCCCCAGCATTTT
TRBV7-8	NA	NA	TRBJ2-1	CASSSAPGTGLNEQFF	TGTGCCAGCAGCTCAGCACCCGGTACAGGGCTTAATGAGCAGTTCTTC
TRBV25-1	NA	NA	TRBJ2-1	CASSGQGQIYNEQFF	TGTGCCAGCAGTGGCCAGGGGCAGATATACAATGAGCAGTTCTTC
TRBV7-8	NA	few	TRBJ1-3	CASSLAGSRGNTIYF	TGTGCCAGCAGCTTAGCTGGGTCTCGTGGAAACACCATATATTTT
TRBV11-2	NA	many	TRBJ1-1	CASSLDQGRGEAFF	TGTGCCAGCAGCTTAGATCAGGGAAGGGGTGAAGCTTTCTTT
TRBV20-1	TRBD1	many	TRBJ2-7	CSASRTAGGNYEQYF	TGCAGTGCTAGCCGAACGGCAGGGGGTAACTACGAGCAGTACTTC
TRBV6-2/TRBV6-3	NA	NA	TRBJ1-4	CASSYGGWSEKLFF	TGTGCCAGCAGTTACGGGGGGTGGAGTGAAAAACTGTTTTTT
TRBV29-1	TRBD1	few	TRBJ2-1	CSAVRGTGGTDEQFF	TGCAGCGCCGTAAGGGGGACAGGGGGTACGGATGAGCAGTTCTTC